This passage covers 20 T cell receptor beta chains from one sample sequenced in a study of blood T cell repertoires in COVID-19. The repertoire was sequenced with immunoSEQ multiplex PCR; TCRdb's copy has only in-frame clones and lacks some. The data contain approximately 260,000 clones, around four fifths of them singletons. Input material: peripheral blood. The receptors shown here come from a man aged 60-69 years who had recovered from COVID-19.

The rearrangement joins TRBV5-8 to TRBJ2-7, with 8 bases aligning to TRBD1. CDR1 is SGHTS, CDR2 YDEGEE, per germline. The CDR3 is made up of 16 amino acids. The V and J ends lost 4 bases and 2 bases, in that order; junction bases with no gene match: 11. The CDR3 coding sequence is TGTGCCAGCAGCCGGGGAGACAGGGGATTAGCCTACGAGCAGTACTTC. This encodes CASSRGDRGLAYEQYF.

This chain connects TRBV19 to TRBJ2-7, with 9 bases lining up with TRBD1. V shed 4 bases, J shed 3 bases, and the junction held 4 bases outside the gene matches. The CDR3 is 14 amino acids. The germline CDR1 and CDR2 sequences are LNHDA and SQIVND (reference sequence). CDR3 sequence (DNA): TGTGCCAGTAGTACACCGGGACAGGGCTACGAGCAGTACTTC. Translation: CASSTPGQGYEQYF.

This chain connects TRBV5-1 to TRBJ2-3, with D tentatively TRBD2 (5 bases). The CDR3 is 17 amino acids. Germline CDR1 reads SGHRS; CDR2 reads YFSETQ. V was clipped by 4 bases and J by 1 base, with 19 bases between them. CDR3: CASSPGLRVGRTDTQYF. The CDR3 nucleotides read TGCGCCAGCAGCCCAGGATTGCGGGTCGGGCGCACAGATACGCAGTATTTT. Full variable domain (rest looked up from reference TRBV5-1 and TRBJ2-3): KAGVTQTPRYLIKTRGQQVTLSCSPISGHRSVSWYQQTPGQGLQFLFEYFSETQRNKGNFPGRFSGRQFSNSRSEMNVSTLELGDSALYLCASSPGLRVGRTDTQYFGPGTRLTVL.

This chain uses TRBV3-1 (or the pseudogene TRBV3-2) with TRBJ1-4, with a tentative D call TRBD1 (6 bases). CDR1 and CDR2 from the germline V gene are LGHDT and YNNKEL (reference sequence). This CDR3 is built from 14 residues. The V gene lost 1 base and the J gene lost 8 bases, with 11 bases spanning the gap. The CDR3 is CASSQGRGLEKLFF. Here the CDR3 DNA reads TGTGCCAGCAGCCAAGGCAGGGGTCTCGAAAAACTGTTTTTT.

This chain joins TRBV6-5 and TRBJ1-6, with 7 nucleotides matching TRBD1. This CDR3 region has 13 residues. Germline trimming cut 6 bases from V and 5 bases from J; bases unmatched to any gene: 1. The germline gives CDR1 MNHEY, CDR2 SVGAGI. As DNA, the CDR3 is TGTGCCAGCAGGACAGGGAATAATTCACCCCTCCACTTT. Protein sequence: CASRTGNNSPLHF.

The chain is built from TRBV19 and TRBJ2-3; 12 bases align to TRBD2. This CDR3 is 15 amino acids long. The V and J ends lost 5 bases and 6 bases, in that order; junction bases with no gene match: 6. CDR1 LNHDA and CDR2 SQIVND come from the germline V gene (reference sequence). The CDR3 region has the DNA TGTGCCAGTAGTTGGACTAGCGGGGCAACGGATACGCAGTATTTT. Protein sequence: CASSWTSGATDTQYF.

This sequence joins TRBV4-1 and TRBJ1-2; a weak D match, TRBD1 (6 bases). The V end lost 1 base, the J end lost 4 bases, and 10 bases lay between the germline ends. CDR1 and CDR2 (germline): MGHRA, YSYEKL. This CDR3 contains 14 residues. CDR3 loop: CASSQGTALYGYTF. DNA for the CDR3: TGCGCCAGCAGCCAAGGGACAGCCCTCTATGGCTACACCTTC.

The chain couples TRBV12-3 or TRBV12-4 to TRBJ1-5, with D perhaps TRBD1 (6 bases). The CDR3 covers 13 residues. Trimming left V 5 bases short and J 4 bases short, with 9 bases between. CDR3: CASSPGQNQPQHF. CDR3 coding DNA: TGTGCCAGCAGTCCCGGACAGAATCAGCCCCAGCATTTT.

This chain uses TRBV30 with TRBJ2-5; D is possibly TRBD2 (6 bases). This CDR3 is built from 15 residues. The V end was cut by 5 bases, the J end by 7 bases, with 23 bases between. Per the germline V gene, CDR1 is GTSNPN and CDR2 is SVGIG (reference sequence). In DNA form, the CDR3 reads TGTGCCTGGGACGAGGGACTGTCGATGCGGGGGACCCAGTACTTC. As protein: CAWDEGLSMRGTQYF.

The J gene is TRBJ1-2, the V gene TRBV30; 12 bases align to TRBD1. With 3 bases clipped from V and 8 bases from J, the junction kept 4 bases outside the gene matches. The CDR3 loop spans 13 amino acids. Germline CDR1 is GTSNPN and CDR2 is SVGIG (reference sequence). The CDR3 sequence: CAWRGQGAPGYTF. In nucleotides, the CDR3 is TGTGCCTGGAGGGGACAGGGGGCGCCCGGCTACACCTTC.

This clone was found a few times. This chain joins TRBV19 and TRBJ2-1; maybe TRBD2 (6 bases). Germline loops: CDR1 LNHDA, CDR2 SQIVND (reference sequence). With 5 bases removed from V and 4 bases from J, the gap between germline ends came to 9 bases. There are 13 residues in the CDR3. CDR3 DNA sequence: TGTGCCAGTAGTCGGAGGGGTTACAATGAGCAGTTCTTC. Its protein product is CASSRRGYNEQFF. The full variable domain, with the rest looked up from reference TRBV19 and TRBJ2-1, is DGGITQSPKYLFRKEGQNVTLSCEQNLNHDAMYWYRQDPGQGLRLIYYSQIVNDFQKGDIAEGYSVSREKKESFPLTVTSAQKNPTAFYLCASSRRGYNEQFFGPGTRLTVL.

This chain connects TRBV19 to TRBJ2-2; 9 nucleotides match TRBD2. The CDR3 consists of 15 residues. Germline V gene sequence: CDR1 LNHDA, CDR2 SQIVND (reference sequence). After removal of 6 bases from V and 5 bases from J, the junction contained 7 bases not matched to a gene. CDR3 region: CASRTGLAVTGELFF. The CDR3 DNA reads as TGTGCCAGTAGAACGGGACTAGCAGTGACCGGGGAGCTGTTTTTT.

This chain joins TRBV5-6 and TRBJ1-1; D is uncertain. This CDR3 region has 14 residues. V was trimmed by 4 bases and J by 4 bases, leaving 14 bases between them. CDR1 SGHDT and CDR2 YYEEEE come from the germline V gene. CDR3 sequence (DNA): TGTGCCAGCAGCCAAATTTTGGTGCGCACTGAAGCTTTCTTT. Residues: CASSQILVRTEAFF.

The rearrangement joins TRBV28 to TRBJ1-1; D is undetermined. Germline V CDR1 and CDR2: MDHEN, SYDVKM. The CDR3 covers 11 residues. V was clipped by 5 bases and J by 6 bases, with 7 bases between them. The DNA of the CDR3 is TGTGCCAGCAGTCCCCGGGCTGAAGCTTTCTTT. This sequence encodes CASSPRAEAFF. Drawing the rest from reference TRBV28 and TRBJ1-1, the complete variable domain is DVKVTQSSRYLVKRTGEKVFLECVQDMDHENMFWYRQDPGLGLRLIYFSYDVKMKEKGDIPEGYSVSREKKERFSLILESASTNQTSMYLCASSPRAEAFFGQGTRLTVV.

The chain couples TRBV28 to TRBJ2-7; the D gene is possibly TRBD2 (5 bases). CDR1 and CDR2 from the germline V gene are MDHEN and SYDVKM. The CDR3 covers 15 residues. V was cut by 3 bases and J by 4 bases, with 16 bases left in between. CDR3 in amino acids: CASSFQLVIPYEQYF. The CDR3 region has the DNA TGTGCCAGCAGTTTCCAACTAGTTATCCCTTACGAGCAGTACTTC.

The CDR3 coding sequence is TGTGCCAGCAGCCCAGAGGCGGCAGGGGGCTTCAATTCACCCCTCCACTTT. Amino acid sequence: CASSPEAAGGFNSPLHF. The chain recombines TRBV7-2 with TRBJ1-6, with 8 bases lining up with TRBD1. This CDR3 region has 17 residues. Germline V gene data show CDR1 as SGHTA and CDR2 as FQGNSA. V shed 5 bases, J shed 7 bases, and the junction held 13 bases outside the gene matches.

This clone was recorded only once. This chain connects TRBV6-2 or TRBV6-3 to TRBJ1-5, with D unresolved. The V gene lost 6 bases and the J gene lost 1 base, with 10 bases spanning the gap. The germline V gene encodes CDR1 MNHEY and CDR2 SVGEGT. The CDR3 consists of 14 residues. The CDR3 reads CASSKRGSNQPQHF. The DNA for the CDR3 is TGTGCCAGCAGCAAGCGGGGAAGCAATCAGCCCCAGCATTTT.

The V and J genes are TRBV6-5 and TRBJ1-2, with D perhaps matching TRBD1 (5 bases). CDR3 length: 12 residues. CDR1 MNHEY and CDR2 SVGAGI come from the germline V gene. Trimming pared 2 bases from V and 7 bases from J, leaving 8 bases between. Written as DNA, the CDR3 is TGTGCCAGCAGTTACCAGGGTCTTGGCTACACCTTC. Translation gives CASSYQGLGYTF.

The chain links TRBV19 to TRBJ2-7; TRBD1 is a possible D gene (5 bases). V was clipped by 5 bases and J by 3 bases, with 11 bases between them. The germline CDR1 and CDR2 sequences are LNHDA and SQIVND (reference sequence). CDR3 size: 13 residues. CDR3 protein: CASSVTENYEQYF. In DNA form, the CDR3 reads TGTGCCAGTAGTGTGACAGAAAACTACGAGCAGTACTTC.

V and J are TRBV5-8 and TRBJ2-7; 7 bases fit TRBD1. V lost 1 base, J lost 8 bases, and 9 bases stayed unmatched. The CDR3 runs to 14 residues. Germline V gene lookup returns CDR1 SGHTS and CDR2 YDEGEE. CDR3: CASSLRGPFRQQYF. In nucleotides, the CDR3 is TGTGCCAGCAGCTTGAGGGGGCCCTTCAGGCAGCAGTACTTC.